One sample yielded the 31 T cell receptor beta chains listed below, sequenced in a study of shared clonotypes between healthy human individuals. Using immunoSEQ multiplex PCR, the repertoire was profiled, and TCRdb retains in-frame clones only, with some absent. The data contain roughly 2 million clones, roughly 95% of them seen just once; the ten biggest clones take up 0.13%. Sequencing input: naive CD4+ T cells sorted from blood. The subset is: CD45RA+ positively selected. These receptors all come from a man aged 18 to 29 in good health.

The rearrangement joins TRBV19 to TRBJ1-5; no firm D call. CDR1 is LNHDA, CDR2 SQIVND, per germline (reference sequence). This CDR3 region has 14 residues. Trimming pared 3 bases from V and 4 bases from J, leaving 10 bases between. The CDR3 region has the DNA TGTGCCAGTAGTATGACTACACCGAATCAGCCCCAGCATTTT. Amino acid sequence: CASSMTTPNQPQHF.

Concerning this clone itself: Within the sample, other DNA sequences also encode this same CDR3. The chain uses TRBV9 and TRBJ2-1; TRBD2 aligns across 7 bases. CDR3 size: 15 residues. CDR1 and CDR2 from the germline V gene are SGDLS and YYNGEE. V was clipped by 0 bases and J by 3 bases; unmatched bases: 3. CDR3 nucleotide sequence: TGTGCCAGCAGCGTAGGAGCGGGGTTCTACAATGAGCAGTTCTTC. Encoded protein: CASSVGAGFYNEQFF.

For the CDR3, the DNA is TGTGCCAGCAGTGACATCGGGAGGGGCGATACGCAGTATTTT. Protein product: CASSDIGRGDTQYF. The chain employs TRBV28 and TRBJ2-3; 8 positions match TRBD2. Germline lookup yields CDR1 MDHEN and CDR2 SYDVKM. The J segment lost 6 bases and the V segment lost 5 bases, leaving 7 bases of the junction unmatched. The CDR3 consists of 14 residues.

As DNA, the CDR3 is TGTGCCAGCCGGCTAGCGCACACCCAAGAGACCCAGTACTTC. Its protein is CASRLAHTQETQYF. The gene calls are TRBV5-4 and TRBJ2-5, with a tentative D call TRBD2 (6 bases). Trimming shortened V by 7 bases and J by 1 base, and 14 bases separated the two germline ends. The CDR3 is 14 residues long. Germline V gene sequence: CDR1 SGHNT, CDR2 YYREEE (reference sequence). Using reference TRBV5-4 and TRBJ2-5 for the parts outside the CDR3, the full variable domain is ETGVTQSPTHLIKTRGQQVTLRCSSQSGHNTVSWYQQALGQGPQFIFQYYREEENGRGNFPPRFSGLQFPNYSSELNVNALELDDSALYLCASRLAHTQETQYFGPGTRLLVL.

V and J are TRBV11-2 and TRBJ1-1; possible D gene TRBD1, 6 bases. The CDR3 covers 17 residues. CDR1 and CDR2 (germline): SGHAT, FQNNGV. Trimming took off 0 bases at V and 3 bases at J, with 17 bases between the two ends. The CDR3 spells CASSLESRGGWYTEAFF. The CDR3 DNA is TGTGCCAGCAGCTTAGAATCCAGGGGCGGTTGGTACACTGAAGCTTTCTTT.

The V gene is TRBV19, the J gene TRBJ1-2; D remains ambiguous. CDR3 length equals 15 residues. Trimming took 3 bases from V and 0 from J, leaving 11 bases between them. CDR1 is LNHDA and CDR2 is SQIVND in the germline V gene (reference sequence). Written as DNA, the CDR3 is TGTGCCAGTAGTATTTTCGGCAGCACTAACTATGGCTACACCTTC. It codes for CASSIFGSTNYGYTF.

The chain recombines TRBV4-1 with TRBJ1-1; D remains unclear. Looked up from germline, CDR1 is MGHRA and CDR2 is YSYEKL. Trimming took 0 bases from V and 0 from J, leaving 8 bases between them. The CDR3 is 15 amino acids. CDR3 protein: CASSQEAALNTEAFF. CDR3 coding DNA: TGCGCCAGCAGCCAAGAAGCAGCCTTGAACACTGAAGCTTTCTTT.

This clone came up once. The chain carries TRBV7-9 and TRBJ2-5; D is unclear. Trimming stripped 3 bases from V and 5 bases from J, with 13 bases between. This CDR3 is 14 amino acids long. Germline CDR1 and CDR2: SEHNR and FQNEAQ (reference sequence). The CDR3 DNA sequence: TGTGCCAGCAGCTTGGAGCCTCGTGATGAGACCCAGTACTTC. Protein product: CASSLEPRDETQYF.

The chain recombines TRBV7-2 with TRBJ2-5, with no clear D. CDR1 is SGHTA and CDR2 is FQGNSA in the germline V gene. The CDR3 has 13 residues. Deletions cut 3 bases from V and 4 bases from J, with 9 bases between. The CDR3 DNA is TGTGCCAGCAGCTTCGGAACGGGAGAGACCCAGTACTTC. Translating it yields CASSFGTGETQYF.

Concerning this clone itself: The identical CDR3 is also encoded by other nucleotide sequences in the sample. The chain recombines TRBV5-1 with TRBJ2-5; TRBD2 might be the D (6 bases). Per the germline V gene, CDR1 is SGHRS and CDR2 is YFSETQ. The CDR3 consists of 12 residues. V lost 5 bases, J lost 1 base, and 6 bases lay in between. The DNA for the CDR3 is TGCGCCAGCAGTAGCGGCCAAGAGACCCAGTACTTC. Amino acid sequence: CASSSGQETQYF.

The rearrangement joins TRBV7-2 to TRBJ2-1, with D hard to call. The CDR3 totals 16 residues. Germline CDR1 and CDR2: SGHTA and FQGNSA. The V and J ends lost 0 bases and 0 bases respectively, with 9 bases between them. CDR3 sequence: CASSLAGPVSYNEQFF. CDR3 DNA: TGTGCCAGCAGCTTAGCCGGGCCAGTCTCCTACAATGAGCAGTTCTTC. Full variable domain (missing parts from reference TRBV7-2 and TRBJ2-1): GAGVSQSPSNKVTEKGKDVELRCDPISGHTALYWYRQSLGQGLEFLIYFQGNSAPDKSGLPSDRFSAERTGGSVSTLTIQRTQQEDSAVYLCASSLAGPVSYNEQFFGPGTRLTVL.

The chain combines TRBV10-3 with TRBJ2-5; D gene ambiguous. From germline, CDR1 is ENHRY and CDR2 SYGVKD. The CDR3 sequence is 11 residues long. V was trimmed by 10 bases and J by 5 bases, leaving 11 bases between them. The CDR3 protein is CATRRTETQYF. The CDR3 DNA reads as TGTGCCACCAGGCGTACGGAGACCCAGTACTTC.

Only one count was recorded for this clone. The rearrangement joins TRBV7-2 to TRBJ1-2, with D hard to call. The germline CDR1 and CDR2 sequences are SGHTA and FQGNSA. The ends were cut back, 2 bases at V and 8 bases at J, with 15 bases in the middle. CDR3 length: 14 residues. The CDR3 here is CASSLSWTAGGYTF. CDR3 in DNA: TGTGCCAGCAGCTTAAGTTGGACGGCCGGAGGCTACACCTTC.

The chain carries TRBV2 and TRBJ2-3; D is unclear. V lost 6 bases and J 2 bases, leaving 15 bases between the germline ends. There are 15 residues in the CDR3. The germline V gene has CDR1 SNHLY and CDR2 FYNNEI. The CDR3 bases are TGTGCCAGCAGATTTTTTCTCGCACCCACAGATACGCAGTATTTT. This encodes CASRFFLAPTDTQYF. Looking up the rest from reference TRBV2 and TRBJ2-3 gives the full variable domain: EPEVTQTPSHQVTQMGQEVILRCVPISNHLYFYWYRQILGQKVEFLVSFYNNEISEKSEIFDDQFSVERPDGSNFTLKIRSTKLEDSAMYFCASRFFLAPTDTQYFGPGTRLTVL.

The rearrangement joins TRBV5-4 to TRBJ2-1; TRBD1 might be the D (6 bases). The CDR3 covers 15 residues. The germline V and J ends were trimmed by 2 bases and 2 bases, with 11 bases remaining between them. The germline V gene has CDR1 SGHNT and CDR2 YYREEE (reference sequence). The CDR3 nucleotides read TGTGCCAGCAGCTTTAAGGGGGTCACCTACAATGAGCAGTTCTTC. It is translated as CASSFKGVTYNEQFF.

The chain carries TRBV4-3 and TRBJ2-7; 12 bases fit TRBD2. The CDR3 covers 15 residues. In germline, CDR1 is LGHNA, CDR2 YSLEER. Trimming took 4 bases from V and 6 from J; bases not matched to a gene: 7. The CDR3 coding sequence is TGCGCCAGCAGCCCCCGACTAGCGGGAGAGGCCGAGCAGTACTTC. Translating it yields CASSPRLAGEAEQYF.

This chain links TRBV10-3 with TRBJ2-3; D not resolved. The CDR3 consists of 14 residues. Germline CDR1 reads ENHRY; CDR2 reads SYGVKD. The V gene lost 8 bases and the J gene lost 1 base, with 13 bases spanning the gap. CDR3 in DNA: TGTGCCATCGAAAGCTATCAGGGCACAGATACGCAGTATTTT. It codes for CAIESYQGTDTQYF.

V gene TRBV5-6 combines with J gene TRBJ1-5, with D perhaps matching TRBD1 (6 bases). CDR3 size: 18 residues. Trimming took 0 bases from V and 0 from J, leaving 16 bases between them. The V gene's germline CDR1 is SGHDT and CDR2 YYEEEE. CDR3 coding DNA: TGTGCCAGCAGCTTGGGATCGACAGGTTATTATAGCAATCAGCCCCAGCATTTT. Translation gives CASSLGSTGYYSNQPQHF.

This clone was seen a single time. The V call is TRBV5-1, the J call TRBJ2-1; TRBD1 matches 8 bases. V gave up 4 bases and J gave up 9 bases; unmatched junction bases: 9. CDR3 length equals 14 residues. Germline lookup yields CDR1 SGHRS and CDR2 YFSETQ. CDR3 nucleotides: TGCGCCAGCAGCAGGACAGGGATACCATCTGAGCAGTTCTTC. Translating gives CASSRTGIPSEQFF.

The chain is built from TRBV5-1 and TRBJ2-7; 7 bases agree with TRBD2. Germline lookup yields CDR1 SGHRS and CDR2 YFSETQ. The CDR3 runs 12 residues. V shed 0 bases and J 7 bases; nucleotides not matched to a gene: 1. CDR3: CASSLGEGEQYF. The CDR3 DNA sequence: TGCGCCAGCAGCTTGGGGGAGGGAGAGCAGTACTTC. The variable domain in full, with the rest retrieved from reference TRBV5-1 and TRBJ2-7, is KAGVTQTPRYLIKTRGQQVTLSCSPISGHRSVSWYQQTPGQGLQFLFEYFSETQRNKGNFPGRFSGRQFSNSRSEMNVSTLELGDSALYLCASSLGEGEQYFGPGTRLTVT.

The rearrangement joins TRBV10-3 to TRBJ2-7; D possibly corresponds to TRBD2 (6 bases). Trimming pared 4 bases from V and 2 bases from J, leaving 9 bases between. CDR3 length: 13 amino acids. Germline V gives CDR1 ENHRY, CDR2 SYGVKD. CDR3 sequence (DNA): TGTGCCATCAGTGCCCCGGGAGCCTACGAGCAGTACTTC. Its translation is CAISAPGAYEQYF.

Concerning this clone itself: Different DNA sequences within this sample yield the same CDR3. The CDR3 spells CASSFSDTQYF. CDR3 nucleotide sequence: TGTGCCAGCAGCTTCTCTGATACGCAGTATTTT. The chain combines TRBV7-2 with TRBJ2-3, with unresolved D. Germline assignment: CDR1 SGHTA and CDR2 FQGNSA. The CDR3 has 11 amino acids. Trimming took 3 bases from V and 6 from J, leaving 4 bases between them. The full variable domain, its missing parts supplied by reference TRBV7-2 and TRBJ2-3, is GAGVSQSPSNKVTEKGKDVELRCDPISGHTALYWYRQSLGQGLEFLIYFQGNSAPDKSGLPSDRFSAERTGGSVSTLTIQRTQQEDSAVYLCASSFSDTQYFGPGTRLTVL.

This chain connects TRBV15 to TRBJ2-2; maybe TRBD1 (6 bases). V gave up 2 bases and J gave up 5 bases, with 9 bases separating them. Looked up from germline, CDR1 is LNHNV and CDR2 is YYDKDF (reference sequence). This CDR3 is built from 14 residues. As DNA, the CDR3 is TGTGCCACCAGCAGACAAGGGGGAACCGGGGAGCTGTTTTTT. Translating gives CATSRQGGTGELFF.

The chain employs TRBV4-2 and TRBJ2-3, with 10 bases fitting TRBD2. V lost 0 bases and J lost 1; bases outside the gene matches: 4. The CDR3 length is 17 residues. The V gene's germline CDR1 is LGHNA and CDR2 YNFKEQ. The CDR3 region is CASSQDGGTSGTDTQYF. The CDR3 DNA is TGTGCCAGCAGCCAAGATGGGGGGACTAGCGGCACAGATACGCAGTATTTT.

The V call is TRBV25-1, the J call TRBJ2-2; D is possibly TRBD2 (5 bases). V shed 4 bases and J shed 5 bases, with 20 bases lying between them. Germline CDR1 reads MGHDK; CDR2 reads SYGVNS. CDR3 length equals 17 residues. In DNA form, the CDR3 reads TGTGCCAGCAGTGGGTCGACTACCGTGGGAATTACCGGGGAGCTGTTTTTT. This sequence encodes CASSGSTTVGITGELFF.

This clone was counted a single time. The chain couples TRBV7-3 to TRBJ2-2; no reliable D call. Germline V lookup: CDR1 SGHTA, CDR2 FQGTGA. CDR3 length: 12 amino acids. The germline V and J ends were trimmed by 4 bases and 9 bases, with 9 bases remaining between them. The CDR3 nucleotides read TGTGCCAGCAGCTCCTCACCGCGGGAGCTGTTTTTT. Protein: CASSSSPRELFF.

This clone has more than one count but fewer than ten. For the CDR3, the DNA is TGTGCTAGTGGACCCCCCTGGGGGACTGGGAGGGATACGCAGTATTTT. Translating it yields CASGPPWGTGRDTQYF. This rearrangement joins TRBV12-5 to TRBJ2-3; D is possibly TRBD2 (6 bases). Germline V CDR1 and CDR2: LGHNT, FRNRAP. The ends were cut back, 6 bases at V and 6 bases at J, with 22 bases in the middle. This CDR3 comprises 16 residues.

The V and J genes are TRBV5-1 and TRBJ1-2; 9 bases line up with TRBD1. Germline V gene sequence: CDR1 SGHRS, CDR2 YFSETQ. The ends lost 4 bases at V and 9 bases at J; junction bases unmatched: 16. This CDR3 region has 16 residues. The CDR3 DNA follows: TGCGCCAGCAGCCCAGTCCCGGGACAGGGTTCTCCGCGCTACACCTTC. This gives the protein CASSPVPGQGSPRYTF.

This chain joins TRBV6-1 and TRBJ2-7, with 11 bases identical to TRBD2. The germline V gene has CDR1 MNHNS and CDR2 SASEGT. V lost 6 bases and J lost 2; bases outside the gene matches: 6. This CDR3 has 15 amino acids. CDR3 DNA: TGTGCCAGCAGCGCAACTAGCGGGGGACCCTACGAGCAGTACTTC. Its protein is CASSATSGGPYEQYF.

The V call is TRBV18, the J call TRBJ1-4; D is unclear. The germline CDR1 and CDR2 sequences are KGHSH and LQKENI. The CDR3 loop spans 13 amino acids. V lost 6 bases to trimming and J lost 13 bases, with 18 bases between them. The CDR3 DNA reads as TGTGCCAGCTCCCCCTCGCTCACCGCAGGACTGTTTTTT. The encoded protein is CASSPSLTAGLFF.

Concerning this clone: The same CDR3 is also encoded by other DNA sequences in this sample. The chain recombines TRBV4-3 with TRBJ1-2; 7 bases fit TRBD1. CDR1 is LGHNA, CDR2 YSLEER, per germline. The CDR3 loop spans 15 amino acids. V was clipped by 0 bases and J by 0 bases; unmatched bases: 1. CDR3 loop: CASSQETGTNYGYTF. The CDR3 DNA reads as TGCGCCAGCAGCCAAGAGACAGGGACTAACTATGGCTACACCTTC.